This passage covers 23 T cell receptor beta chains from one sample sequenced in a study of cytomegalovirus exposure and HLA in healthy donors. Primers: 60 Vbeta forward and 13 Jbeta reverse. Profiled with immunoSEQ multiplex PCR; TCRdb holds only in-frame clones, not every one. The data hold about 120,000 clones, with about three quarters observed a single time. The source material was PBMCs. The receptors come from a man aged 60-69 years in good health and CMV-seropositive.

The V and J genes are TRBV5-8 and TRBJ1-3; D gene ambiguous. Per the germline V gene, CDR1 is SGHTS and CDR2 is YDEGEE. V lost 6 bases, J lost 3 bases, and 22 bases lay in between. The CDR3 has 17 amino acids. Written as DNA, the CDR3 is TGTGCCAGCACCCTCCGGGGATCGACGGCCCGTGGAAACACCATATATTTT. It yields the protein CASTLRGSTARGNTIYF.

This chain connects TRBV30 to TRBJ1-2; 9 bases are a match to TRBD1. V gave up 4 bases and J gave up 2 bases; unmatched junction bases: 17. The CDR3 is made up of 18 amino acids. The germline V gene encodes CDR1 GTSNPN and CDR2 SVGIG (reference sequence). The CDR3 DNA follows: TGTGCCTGGATCAGGACAGGGGCGTTTTCCGTTTTCAACTATGGCTACACCTTC. It yields the protein CAWIRTGAFSVFNYGYTF.

This clone was observed a single time. The chain combines TRBV30 with TRBJ1-5; 7 nucleotides line up with TRBD1. V trimming: 0 bases; J trimming: 3 bases; junction bases outside the gene matches: 2. This CDR3 spans 14 amino acids. The germline CDR1 and CDR2 sequences are GTSNPN and SVGIG (reference sequence). DNA of the CDR3: TGTGCCTGGAGTGTCGGGACAGACAATCAGCCCCAGCATTTT. It encodes CAWSVGTDNQPQHF.

The rearrangement uses TRBV6-1 and TRBJ1-6; TRBD1 agrees at 7 bases. The germline V gene encodes CDR1 MNHNS and CDR2 SASEGT. V gave up 6 bases and J gave up 9 bases; unmatched junction bases: 2. CDR3 size: 12 residues. DNA for the CDR3: TGTGCCAGCAGGGGGGACAGTTCACCCCTCCACTTT. Translation gives CASRGDSSPLHF.

The chain joins TRBV28 to TRBJ2-3, with a weak D call TRBD1 (5 bases). Germline V CDR1 and CDR2: MDHEN, SYDVKM. The germline V and J ends were trimmed by 5 bases and 0 bases, with 15 bases remaining between them. The CDR3 sequence is 16 residues long. CDR3 sequence (DNA): TGTGCCAGCAGTCTTGCTGGGCAGGGCAGCACAGATACGCAGTATTTT. Encoded protein: CASSLAGQGSTDTQYF.

J is TRBJ1-1 and V is TRBV11-3; 8 bases line up with TRBD1. Germline trimming cut 5 bases from V and 0 bases from J; bases unmatched to any gene: 2. The CDR3 totals 14 residues. Germline CDR1 SGHNT, CDR2 YENEEA. DNA for the CDR3: TGTGCCAGCAGCCCAGGGGGCATGAACACTGAAGCTTTCTTT. Its protein is CASSPGGMNTEAFF.

The CDR3 DNA follows: TGTGCCAGCTCACCAACGGGACAGGGGGTTGAGCAGTTCTTC. Encoded protein: CASSPTGQGVEQFF. The genes are TRBV18 and TRBJ2-1; 11 positions agree with TRBD1. This CDR3 contains 14 residues. Per the germline V gene, CDR1 is KGHSH and CDR2 is LQKENI. V was clipped by 2 bases and J by 9 bases; unmatched bases: 3. Based on the CDR3 plus reference TRBV18 and TRBJ2-1, the full variable domain is NAGVMQNPRHLVRRRGQEARLRCSPMKGHSHVYWYRQLPEEGLKFMVYLQKENIIDESGMPKERFSAEFPKEGPSILRIQQVVRGDSAAYFCASSPTGQGVEQFFGPGTRLTVL.

This clone appeared a few times. The V and J genes are TRBV12-5 and TRBJ1-1, with D possibly being TRBD1 (5 bases). The CDR3 has 13 residues. From germline, CDR1 is LGHNT and CDR2 FRNRAP. V lost 2 bases, J lost 5 bases, and 9 bases lay in between. This CDR3 is CASGLRGGTEAFF. The CDR3 nucleotides read TGTGCTAGTGGTTTGAGGGGTGGAACTGAAGCTTTCTTT.

This chain connects TRBV7-9 to TRBJ2-1, with 13 positions matching TRBD2. With 5 bases clipped from V and 8 bases from J, the junction kept 6 bases outside the gene matches. There are 15 residues in the CDR3. The germline V gene has CDR1 SEHNR and CDR2 FQNEAQ (reference sequence). CDR3 residues: CASSRPGLAGHEQFF. CDR3 sequence (DNA): TGTGCCAGCAGCCGCCCGGGACTAGCGGGACATGAGCAGTTCTTC.

The V and J genes are TRBV28 and TRBJ2-6; D might be TRBD2 (6 bases). The V gene lost 1 base and the J gene lost 2 bases, with 6 bases spanning the gap. Germline V gene lookup returns CDR1 MDHEN and CDR2 SYDVKM. CDR3 length: 15 amino acids. Here the CDR3 reads CASSLSGAGANVLTF. The CDR3 nucleotides read TGTGCCAGCAGTTTATCGGGGGCTGGGGCCAACGTCCTGACTTTC.

This clone was detected many times. V gene TRBV6-4 combines with J gene TRBJ1-6; TRBD1 aligns across 8 bases. V gave up 6 bases and J gave up 7 bases; unmatched junction bases: 5. Germline-derived CDR1 and CDR2 are MRHNA and SNTAGT. CDR3 length: 14 amino acids. CDR3 nucleotides: TGTGCCAGCAGCTCAGGGGGCGCGAATTCACCCCTCCACTTT. It codes for CASSSGGANSPLHF.

This clone was found many times. The gene calls are TRBV6-6 and TRBJ2-7; D is possibly TRBD2 (5 bases). The CDR3 covers 12 residues. The germline gives CDR1 MNHNY, CDR2 SVGAGI (reference sequence). V lost 0 bases, J lost 9 bases, and 9 bases lay in between. CDR3: CASSYSDGVQYF. For the CDR3, the DNA is TGTGCCAGCAGTTACTCCGACGGGGTGCAGTACTTC.

This clone was detected only a few times. V usage is TRBV7-9 and J usage is TRBJ2-2; 8 nucleotides agree with TRBD2. The CDR3 extends over 15 amino acids. Germline-derived CDR1 and CDR2 are SEHNR and FQNEAQ (reference sequence). Trimming cost V 5 bases and J 2 bases; bases outside gene matches: 4. CDR3 bases: TGTGCCAGCAGCACGACTAGCGTAAACACCGGGGAGCTGTTTTTT. This translates into CASSTTSVNTGELFF.

In DNA, the CDR3 is TGTGCCAGCGGGGGGGGCTATGGCTACACCTTC. Amino acids: CASGGGYGYTF. This chain connects TRBV6-5 to TRBJ1-2; D perhaps matches TRBD1 (5 bases). This CDR3 is built from 11 residues. Germline V gene sequence: CDR1 MNHEY, CDR2 SVGAGI. V gave up 8 bases and J gave up 4 bases, with 8 bases separating them.

V gene TRBV6-1 combines with J gene TRBJ1-5; tentatively, D is TRBD1 (6 bases). The CDR3 runs to 17 residues. Germline values: CDR1 MNHNS, CDR2 SASEGT. Trimming removed 0 bases from V and 5 bases from J, with 17 bases in between. CDR3 sequence (DNA): TGTGCCAGCAGTGAAGCAGGTGTGGTCCAGGGGCATCAGCCCCAGCATTTT. Translation: CASSEAGVVQGHQPQHF.

The J gene is TRBJ1-2, the V gene TRBV14; D uncertain. CDR1 is SGHDN and CDR2 is FVKESK in the germline V gene. The CDR3 consists of 14 residues. With 2 bases removed from V and 6 bases from J, the gap between germline ends came to 13 bases. This CDR3 is CASSQTEGLNGYTF. In DNA form, the CDR3 reads TGTGCCAGCAGCCAAACGGAGGGTCTTAATGGCTACACCTTC.

Only a few counts were recorded for this clone. The chain's CDR3 is CASSLEGYGYTF. The CDR3 bases are TGCGCCAGCAGCTTGGAGGGGTATGGCTACACCTTC. V is TRBV5-1 and J is TRBJ1-2; weak D call: TRBD1 (5 bases). Trimming cost V 0 bases and J 5 bases, with 5 bases left between them. The germline gives CDR1 SGHRS, CDR2 YFSETQ. This CDR3 is built from 12 residues. Together with reference TRBV5-1 and TRBJ1-2, the CDR3 gives the full variable domain: KAGVTQTPRYLIKTRGQQVTLSCSPISGHRSVSWYQQTPGQGLQFLFEYFSETQRNKGNFPGRFSGRQFSNSRSEMNVSTLELGDSALYLCASSLEGYGYTFGSGTRLTVV.

This chain joins TRBV18 and TRBJ1-1, with 9 bases fitting TRBD1. The V segment lost 2 bases and the J segment 7 bases; nucleotides outside the gene matches: 14. Germline V gene sequence: CDR1 KGHSH, CDR2 LQKENI. The CDR3 totals 17 residues. The CDR3 DNA follows: TGTGCCAGCTCACCATCCCGGGACAGGGCCGCTAGGAGTGAAGCTTTCTTT. Protein: CASSPSRDRAARSEAFF.

As for this clone: Sequence at one end of the junction differs from germline and may be a read error. The chain couples TRBV7-7 to TRBJ2-7; 12 bases are shared with TRBD2. The CDR3 loop spans 15 amino acids. Germline assignment: CDR1 SSHAT and CDR2 FNYEAQ (reference sequence). CDR3 sequence: CASSRLAGASYEQYF. The CDR3 DNA reads TGTGCTAGCAGCCGACTAGCGGGAGCCTCCTACGAGCAGTACTTC.

The rearrangement links TRBV5-1 to TRBJ2-3; 8 bases are a match to TRBD2. V was clipped by 2 bases and J by 2 bases; unmatched bases: 4. The CDR3 is made up of 15 amino acids. Germline V gene sequence: CDR1 SGHRS, CDR2 YFSETQ. The CDR3 nucleotides read TGCGCCAGCAGCTTCCCGGGGGGGCCCACAGATACGCAGTATTTT. Its protein product is CASSFPGGPTDTQYF.

The V gene is TRBV11-1, the J gene TRBJ1-2, with 10 bases that match TRBD1. CDR1 is SGHAT, CDR2 FQDESV, per germline (reference sequence). CDR3 size: 15 residues. The J segment lost 5 bases and the V segment lost 5 bases, leaving 8 bases of the junction unmatched. The CDR3 loop is CASSPRTGGRYGYTF. The CDR3, as DNA: TGTGCCAGCAGCCCCCGGACAGGGGGACGGTATGGCTACACCTTC.

The CDR3 DNA is TGTGCCAGCAGTTCCTCCCCCCCCGGGGGTCAACAGCCCCAGCATTTT. This codes for CASSSSPPGGQQPQHF. The J gene is TRBJ1-5, the V gene TRBV6-5; TRBD1 might be the D (5 bases). The V gene lost 4 bases and the J gene lost 7 bases, with 20 bases spanning the gap. Germline V gene sequence: CDR1 MNHEY, CDR2 SVGAGI. The CDR3 sequence is 16 residues long.

This clone came up a few times. The chain recombines TRBV9 with TRBJ2-3, with 13 bases identical to TRBD2. Germline values: CDR1 SGDLS, CDR2 YYNGEE. The CDR3 has 17 residues. V lost 0 bases, J lost 3 bases, and 4 bases stayed unmatched. This CDR3 reads CASSVDLTSGGTDTQYF. The CDR3 nucleotides read TGTGCCAGCAGCGTAGACTTGACTAGCGGGGGGACAGATACGCAGTATTTT.